What follows are 32 T cell receptor beta chains derived from one specimen sequenced in a study of metastatic and nonmetastatic thyroid tumors (TCRdb year 2020). No patient had received any treatment before thyroid surgery. Libraries came from PCR. Sequencing took place on an Illumina HiSeq 4000. Clones were called with MiXCR by TCRdb after fastp trimmed the public reads at Q25, and only in-frame beta chains were retained. The sample table holds roughly 30,000 clones, of which around 30% were seen once. The ten largest clones add up to roughly 32% of the sample. Sequenced sample: blood. These receptors originate from a female donor with papillary thyroid cancer or a benign thyroid nodule (not recorded which). Some clones in this sample may be carry-over from other donors' samples.

This clone was detected only once. One junction end disagrees with the germline gene, perhaps due to a read error. The J gene is TRBJ2-1, the V gene TRBV24-1; 11 bases align to TRBD2. The CDR3 totals 17 residues. The germline gives CDR1 KGHDR, CDR2 SFDVKD. Here the CDR3 DNA reads TGCGCCACCTGTGATTCGATACTAGCGGGAGATATGGATGAGCAGTTCTTC. Amino acid sequence: CATCDSILAGDMDEQFF.

In this sample, this clone turned up many times. The chain has TRBV25-1 and TRBJ2-3; maybe TRBD1 (6 bases). CDR3 length: 14 amino acids. The ends were cut back, 8 bases at V and 5 bases at J, with 17 bases in the middle. Per the germline V gene, CDR1 is MGHDK and CDR2 is SYGVNS. CDR3 in amino acids: CASSNRANLDTQYF. CDR3 coding DNA: TGTGCCAGCTCAAACAGGGCCAACTTAGATACGCAGTATTTT.

This clone was seen many times. Other DNA sequences of this sample code for an identical CDR3. The rearrangement links TRBV30 to TRBJ2-1; 10 positions agree with TRBD2. This CDR3 contains 14 residues. Germline V lookup: CDR1 GTSNPN, CDR2 SVGIG (reference sequence). V lost 3 bases, J lost 8 bases, and 7 bases stayed unmatched. This chain's CDR3 is CAWSPLAGEDEQFF. DNA of the CDR3: TGTGCCTGGAGCCCCCTAGCGGGAGAGGATGAGCAGTTCTTC.

This clone occurred a few times. The chain is built from TRBV10-1 and TRBJ2-7; 14 bases match TRBD2. CDR1 and CDR2 (germline): WNHNN, SYGVQD (reference sequence). V lost 2 bases, J lost 0 bases, and 3 bases stayed unmatched. The CDR3 consists of 17 residues. CDR3 sequence: CASSEGLAGGPSYEQYF. Written as DNA, the CDR3 is TGCGCCAGCAGTGAGGGACTAGCGGGAGGCCCCTCCTACGAGCAGTACTTC.

This chain links TRBV27 with TRBJ1-1, with TRBD1 matching 7 bases. V trimming: 5 bases; J trimming: 8 bases; junction bases outside the gene matches: 14. This CDR3 has 15 residues. The V gene's germline CDR1 is MNHEY and CDR2 SMNVEV (reference sequence). CDR3 DNA sequence: TGTGCCAGCAGTACACCCCTGCGAGGGGGCAGGGAAGCTTTCTTT. Translation gives CASSTPLRGGREAFF.

This clone was recorded many times. The chain combines TRBV12-3 or TRBV12-4 with TRBJ1-2, with a weak D call TRBD1 (5 bases). V was clipped by 6 bases and J by 5 bases, with 16 bases between them. The CDR3 covers 14 residues. CDR3 DNA sequence: TGTGCCAGCAGATCTGCAGGGTCAGGGTATGGCTACACCTTC. This codes for CASRSAGSGYGYTF.

In the case of this clone: At one of its ends the junction is not consistent with the germline gene, which may arise from a read error. V gene TRBV6-1 combines with J gene TRBJ2-6; D possibly corresponds to TRBD1 (5 bases). Germline CDR1 MNHNS, CDR2 SASEGT. The CDR3 totals 14 residues. This CDR3 reads CASRLNSGANVLAF. DNA of the CDR3: TGTGCTAGCAGACTTAACTCTGGGGCCAACGTCCTGGCTTTC.

Concerning this clone: Possible read error: a much larger clone is one base away. The chain links TRBV20-1 to TRBJ2-2, with a possible D match to TRBD2 (5 bases). V lost 3 bases and J lost 4, with 18 bases in between. The CDR3 runs to 16 residues. Germline-derived CDR1 and CDR2 are DFQATT and SNEGSKA (reference sequence). This CDR3 is CSASVLSARITGELFF. The CDR3 region has the DNA TGCAGTGCTAGTGTTCTTAGCGCGAGGATCACCGGGGAGCTGTTTTTT.

In the case of this clone: Compared with germline, one end of the junction differs, possibly owing to a read error. The chain combines TRBV4-1 with TRBJ1-2; the match to TRBD1 covers 8 bases. Germline CDR1 is MGHRA and CDR2 is YSYEKL. The CDR3 spans 17 residues. The CDR3 loop reads CASSPDTGTGVAGGYTF. The DNA of the CDR3 is TGCGCCAGTAGCCCCGACACCGGGACAGGTGTCGCTGGAGGCTACACCTTC.

This clone was picked up many times. The chain joins TRBV28 to TRBJ1-6; no clear D. Trimming removed 3 bases at V and 9 bases at J, with 3 bases between. In germline, CDR1 is MDHEN, CDR2 SYDVKM. This CDR3 is 11 amino acids long. CDR3 in amino acids: CASSLGSPLHF. DNA of the CDR3: TGTGCCAGCAGTTTGGGTTCACCCCTCCACTTT.

This clone was seen ten or more times. The chain is built from TRBV28 and TRBJ1-1; no clear D. This CDR3 region has 12 residues. V was trimmed by 7 bases and J by 7 bases, leaving 13 bases between them. CDR1 and CDR2 (germline): MDHEN, SYDVKM. The CDR3 DNA reads TGTGCCAGCACTGAAAGAGGGAGTGAAGCTTTCTTT. Encoded protein: CASTERGSEAFF.

This clone appeared many times. The same CDR3 also results from other DNA sequences found in this sample. The chain is built from TRBV7-2 and TRBJ1-2; 9 bases map to TRBD1. J was trimmed by 2 bases and V by 2 bases; bases with no gene match: 3. Looked up from germline, CDR1 is SGHTA and CDR2 is FQGNSA. The CDR3 is 15 amino acids. The CDR3 reads CASSLNTGGNYGYTF. For the CDR3, the DNA is TGTGCCAGCAGCTTAAACACAGGGGGCAACTATGGCTACACCTTC.

For this clone: Other DNA sequences of this sample code for an identical CDR3. V is TRBV6-4 and J is TRBJ2-3; 7 bases are shared with TRBD2. The J segment lost 2 bases and the V segment lost 6 bases, leaving 5 bases of the junction unmatched. Germline CDR1 reads MRHNA; CDR2 reads SNTAGT. CDR3 length: 14 residues. CDR3 DNA: TGTGCCAGCAGCCCTAGCGGTGACACAGATACGCAGTATTTT. Protein: CASSPSGDTDTQYF.

V and J are TRBV11-2 and TRBJ1-6; D is unclear. V was cut by 2 bases and J by 6 bases, with 14 bases left in between. Germline lookup yields CDR1 SGHAT and CDR2 FQNNGV. CDR3 length: 16 amino acids. CDR3 amino acids: CASSLFRATGNSPLHF. The CDR3 DNA reads TGTGCCAGCAGCTTATTCCGGGCTACGGGTAATTCACCCCTCCACTTT.

This clone has more than one count but fewer than ten. The chain couples TRBV5-5 to TRBJ1-4; D uncertain. The CDR3 is 14 amino acids. V dropped 4 bases and J dropped 8 bases, with 15 bases sitting between them. Germline V gene lookup returns CDR1 SGHKS and CDR2 YYEKEE (reference sequence). Here the CDR3 DNA reads TGTGCCAGCAGCAAAACAGAGTCCGCCGAAAAACTGTTTTTT. Amino acids: CASSKTESAEKLFF.

This clone occurred many times. The chain joins TRBV25-1 to TRBJ1-2; D perhaps matches TRBD1 (6 bases). The CDR3 sequence is 12 residues long. Germline CDR1 and CDR2: MGHDK and SYGVNS. Trimming took off 7 bases at V and 5 bases at J, with 11 bases between the two ends. The CDR3 sequence: CASTGAGYGYTF. CDR3 in DNA: TGTGCCAGCACAGGGGCTGGTTATGGCTACACCTTC.

Worth noting for this clone: The final CDR3 position lacks the conserved phenylalanine or tryptophan, pointing to a likely read error. The V and J genes are TRBV5-1 and TRBJ2-1; TRBD1 might be the D (5 bases). CDR3 size: 16 residues. Trimming took 2 bases from V and 6 from J, leaving 18 bases between them. CDR1 and CDR2 from the germline V gene are SGHRS and YFSETQ. In nucleotides, the CDR3 is TGCGCCAGCAGCTTAGAACAGGTCTCGCGATCCAATGAGCAGTTCCTC. The encoded protein is CASSLEQVSRSNEQFL.

Ten or more counts support this clone. The chain couples TRBV10-2 to TRBJ1-6, with D unclear. The CDR3 totals 15 residues. Germline V gives CDR1 WSHSY, CDR2 SAAADI. V was trimmed by 5 bases and J by 8 bases, leaving 16 bases between them. The CDR3 coding sequence is TGCGCCAGCAGTCCCGACGACGGACGGGATTCACCCCTCCACTTT. This encodes CASSPDDGRDSPLHF.

A remark on this clone: This may be a read error, as it is one base from a much larger clone. This chain uses TRBV24-1 with TRBJ2-1; 7 nucleotides match TRBD1. This CDR3 region has 16 residues. CDR1 and CDR2 from the germline V gene are KGHDR and SFDVKD. CDR3 sequence (DNA): TGTGCCACCAGTGATTCACAGGGGAGCTGGTACAGTGAGCACTTCTTC. Amino acid sequence: CATSDSQGSWYSEHFF.

To note about this clone: Its ends do not fully match the called genes, so a read error is possible. The genes are TRBV11-2 and TRBJ2-7; 7 bases are shared with TRBD1. Germline loops: CDR1 SGHAT, CDR2 FQNNGV. This CDR3 has 14 amino acids. This CDR3 is CAISPGTAALGQYF. The CDR3 DNA reads TGTGCCATCAGCCCCGGGACAGCCGCCCTTGGGCAGTACTTC.

This clone was observed a few times. This rearrangement joins TRBV12-3 or TRBV12-4 to TRBJ1-6; D is perhaps TRBD1 (5 bases). The CDR3 loop spans 12 amino acids. Deletions cut 6 bases from V and 7 bases from J, with 7 bases between. CDR3 region: CASSPGNSPLHF. The CDR3, as DNA: TGTGCCAGCAGCCCAGGGAATTCACCCCTCCACTTT.

This clone appeared many times. J is TRBJ2-7 and V is TRBV5-5; D is unclear. This CDR3 is 14 amino acids long. The V end lost 1 base, the J end lost 2 bases, and 10 bases lay between the germline ends. Germline values: CDR1 SGHKS, CDR2 YYEKEE (reference sequence). The chain's CDR3 is CASSLYPFTYEQYF. DNA for the CDR3: TGTGCCAGCAGCTTGTATCCGTTTACCTACGAGCAGTACTTC.

In its sample, this clone was seen many times. The chain carries TRBV7-9 and TRBJ2-6; 11 bases line up with TRBD1. CDR3 length: 18 residues. The germline V gene has CDR1 SEHNR and CDR2 FQNEAQ (reference sequence). Trimming cost V 6 bases and J 0 bases; bases outside gene matches: 7. The CDR3: CASRETGTGGSGANVLTF. CDR3 DNA: TGTGCCAGCAGAGAAACCGGGACAGGGGGCTCTGGGGCCAACGTCCTGACTTTC. Full variable domain (rest looked up from reference TRBV7-9 and TRBJ2-6): DTGVSQNPRHKITKRGQNVTFRCDPISEHNRLYWYRQTLGQGPEFLTYFQNEAQLEKSRLLSDRFSAERPKGSFSTLEIQRTEQGDSAMYLCASRETGTGGSGANVLTFGAGSRLTVL.

This chain uses TRBV2 with TRBJ2-2; 8 nucleotides match TRBD1. The length of the CDR3 is 15 residues. V gave up 7 bases and J gave up 5 bases; unmatched junction bases: 9. The germline gives CDR1 SNHLY, CDR2 FYNNEI. The CDR3, as DNA: TGTGCCAGCACCGCTAGGACAGGGACTACCGGGGAGCTGTTTTTT. Protein sequence: CASTARTGTTGELFF.

This clone has ten or more counts. This rearrangement joins TRBV10-2 to TRBJ1-5; D gene ambiguous. The CDR3 consists of 14 residues. Trimming cost V 0 bases and J 0 bases, with 3 bases left between them. Germline lookup yields CDR1 WSHSY and CDR2 SAAADI. CDR3 residues: CASSESDSNQPQHF. CDR3 sequence (DNA): TGCGCCAGCAGTGAGTCGGATAGCAATCAGCCCCAGCATTTT.

This clone was detected many times. The V gene is TRBV24-1, the J gene TRBJ2-1; TRBD2 matches at 8 bases. V shed 7 bases, J shed 6 bases, and the junction held 7 bases outside the gene matches. CDR3 size: 14 residues. Germline CDR1 is KGHDR and CDR2 is SFDVKD. The DNA of the CDR3 is TGTGCCACCAGCTTCTCGGGGGGGATCAATGAGCAGTTCTTC. Translation: CATSFSGGINEQFF.

Many counts were recorded for this clone. The V call is TRBV2, the J call TRBJ2-3; unclear D gene. Per the germline V gene, CDR1 is SNHLY and CDR2 is FYNNEI. Trimming removed 5 bases from V and 2 bases from J, with 8 bases in between. This CDR3 is 13 amino acids long. The CDR3 DNA is TGTGCCAGCAGTTTAGGGTTCACAGATACGCAGTATTTT. It is translated as CASSLGFTDTQYF.

The sample holds many counts of this clone. The V and J genes are TRBV10-3 and TRBJ2-1; 8 bases map to TRBD2. The CDR3 has 16 amino acids. V trimming: 10 bases; J trimming: 5 bases; junction bases outside the gene matches: 16. Per germline, CDR1 ENHRY and CDR2 SYGVKD. The CDR3 loop reads CATEESGRTKDNEQFF. Here the CDR3 DNA reads TGTGCCACCGAGGAAAGCGGGAGAACAAAGGACAATGAGCAGTTCTTC.

This clone was observed at least ten times. The chain uses TRBV6-4 and TRBJ2-4; D is perhaps TRBD1 or TRBD2 (5 bases each). The CDR3 covers 14 residues. V lost 6 bases and J 8 bases, leaving 17 bases between the germline ends. Germline V gives CDR1 MRHNA, CDR2 SNTAGT. CDR3 loop: CASSPDGTRDIQYF. CDR3 bases: TGTGCCAGCAGCCCCGACGGGACGAGAGACATTCAGTACTTC.

This clone came up many times. The chain uses TRBV20-1 and TRBJ2-3, with 15 bases lining up with TRBD2. Germline V gives CDR1 DFQATT, CDR2 SNEGSKA (reference sequence). The CDR3 consists of 16 residues. The ends lost 6 bases at V and 5 bases at J; junction bases unmatched: 9. Here the CDR3 DNA reads TGCAGTGCAACCCTGGGACTAGCGGGAGGAGGAGATACGCAGTATTTT. Translating it yields CSATLGLAGGGDTQYF.

This chain links TRBV6-1 with TRBJ2-5, with TRBD2 identical over 16 bases. In germline, CDR1 is MNHNS, CDR2 SASEGT. The CDR3 extends over 16 amino acids. V was pared by 10 bases and J by 4 bases, with 9 bases of the junction left unmatched. CDR3 residues: CATGTSGRVGRETQYF. The CDR3 region has the DNA TGTGCCACCGGGACTAGCGGGAGGGTAGGGCGAGAGACCCAGTACTTC.

The genes are TRBV4-1 and TRBJ1-2; no clear D. From germline, CDR1 is MGHRA and CDR2 YSYEKL. The CDR3 covers 15 residues. The germline V and J ends were trimmed by 3 bases and 0 bases, with 11 bases remaining between them. The CDR3 DNA follows: TGCGCCAGCAGCCACGACGGGCTTACTAACTATGGCTACACCTTC. Amino acids: CASSHDGLTNYGYTF.